Listed below are T cell receptor beta chains from one sample, sequenced in a study of blood T cell repertoires in COVID-19. Repertoires were generated with immunoSEQ multiplex PCR, while TCRdb's copy carries only in-frame clones and drops some. The table records around 97,000 clones, about 80% of them present only once. The source material was peripheral blood. The receptors derive from a human donor in a cohort sampled during active or convalescent COVID-19. The CDR3 runs from the conserved cysteine through the conserved F or W. The D gene is left open where the match is weak. The size field is filled for only some rows; it gives once, few, many or a size class.

clone size	CDR3 length	J gene	D gene	V gene	CDR3 DNA	CDR3 protein
-	15	TRBJ2-2	-	TRBV2	TGTGCCAGCAGGGTGGCGGGGAAGAACACCGGGGAGCTGTTTTTT	CASRVAGKNTGELFF
-	15	TRBJ2-7	-	TRBV7-2	TGTGCCAGCAGCTTAGCGCTGCGAACTACCTACGAGCAGTACTTC	CASSLALRTTYEQYF
once	14	TRBJ1-5	TRBD1	TRBV6-5	TGTGCCAGCAACCTACTCCAGGGGGCTCAGCCCCAGCATTTT	CASNLLQGAQPQHF
-	13	TRBJ1-2	-	TRBV2	TGTGCCAGCAGTGAAACGGCAGGTTATGGCTACACCTTC	CASSETAGYGYTF
-	14	TRBJ2-3	TRBD1	TRBV10-3	TGTGCCATCAGCCCGGGACAGGACACAGATACGCAGTATTTT	CAISPGQDTDTQYF
-	15	TRBJ1-1	-	TRBV10-1	TGCGCCAGCAGTGAGCCGTATTACACGAACACTGAAGCTTTCTTT	CASSEPYYTNTEAFF
-	14	TRBJ1-4	-	TRBV27	TGTGCCAGCAGCTCGACACGTATGGATGAAAAACTGTTTTTT	CASSSTRMDEKLFF
-	16	TRBJ2-2	TRBD1	TRBV7-9	TGTGCCAGCAGCTCTCTGGGACAGGGGGCTCACGGGGAGCTGTTTTTT	CASSSLGQGAHGELFF
-	17	TRBJ1-1	TRBD1	TRBV7-6	TGTGCCAGCAGCTTAGTCATCAGGGGGCGGGAGAACACTGAAGCTTTCTTT	CASSLVIRGRENTEAFF
-	17	TRBJ2-2	-	TRBV18	TGTGCCAGCTCACCAGCCGGGACATCTAGACCCACCGGGGAGCTGTTTTTT	CASSPAGTSRPTGELFF
-	13	TRBJ2-3	TRBD2	TRBV12-3/TRBV12-4	TGTGCCAGCTCGACTAGCGGTAGAGATACGCAGTATTTT	CASSTSGRDTQYF
few	14	TRBJ2-5	TRBD2	TRBV3-1/TRBV3-2	TGTGCCAGCACCCGGGGGGGATTCCAAGAGACCCAGTACTTC	CASTRGGFQETQYF
few	14	TRBJ2-7	TRBD1	TRBV6-5	TGTGCCAGCAGTCCTAACAGGGGGGTCTACGAGCAGTACTTC	CASSPNRGVYEQYF
-	13	TRBJ2-5	-	TRBV5-3	TGTGCCAGAAGCAGGGACAACCAAGAGACCCAGTACTTC	CARSRDNQETQYF
-	13	TRBJ1-1	-	TRBV12-3/TRBV12-4	TGTGCCAGCACCGATACAGGGTACACTGAAGCTTTCTTT	CASTDTGYTEAFF
-	15	TRBJ2-2	TRBD1	TRBV7-3	TGTGCCAGCAGCCCCCAGGGGGCCAACACCGGGGAGCTGTTTTTT	CASSPQGANTGELFF
-	16	TRBJ1-3	TRBD1	TRBV12-5	TGTGCTAGTACCCGGACAGGCCTAAACTCTGGAAACACCATATATTTT	CASTRTGLNSGNTIYF
-	14	TRBJ2-2	-	TRBV7-3	TGTGCCAGCGCCGTGGTACAGGGTCCCGGGGAGCTGTTTTTT	CASAVVQGPGELFF
-	14	TRBJ2-1	-	TRBV27	TGTGCCAGCAGTCCAAGTGGCATTTACAATGAGCAGTTCTTC	CASSPSGIYNEQFF
few	15	TRBJ1-5	-	TRBV19	TGTGCCAGCCAATCACAGGGCTGGGCTAATCAGCCCCAGCATTTT	CASQSQGWANQPQHF
once	17	TRBJ2-3	TRBD2	TRBV4-2	TGTGCCAGCAGCCAAGAGGCCAGCGGGGGGGGAACAGATACGCAGTATTTT	CASSQEASGGGTDTQYF
-	14	TRBJ1-3	-	TRBV5-1	TGCGCCAGCAGCTTGGCAGGGATTGGAAACACCATATATTTT	CASSLAGIGNTIYF
-	17	TRBJ1-1	-	TRBV7-6	TGTGCCAGCAGCTTAGTTGGTCGGGGGGACCCACGGATCGAAGCTTTCTTT	CASSLVGRGDPRIEAFF
few	17	TRBJ2-3	-	TRBV11-3	TGTGCCAGCAGCCCGGGACGCGGGATTTCGGCCACAGATACGCAGTATTTT	CASSPGRGISATDTQYF
once	14	TRBJ2-5	-	TRBV3-1/TRBV3-2	TGTGCCAGCAGCCAAGTTTTCGGAGAAGAGACCCAGTACTTC	CASSQVFGEETQYF
-	16	TRBJ2-2	-	TRBV4-3	TGCGCCAGCAGCCAAGATTGGGCTCCGAACACCGGGGAGCTGTTTTTT	CASSQDWAPNTGELFF
few	17	TRBJ2-2	-	TRBV4-1	TGCGCCAGCAGCCATACAGGGTGGGGCCCCGACACCGGGGAGCTGTTTTTT	CASSHTGWGPDTGELFF